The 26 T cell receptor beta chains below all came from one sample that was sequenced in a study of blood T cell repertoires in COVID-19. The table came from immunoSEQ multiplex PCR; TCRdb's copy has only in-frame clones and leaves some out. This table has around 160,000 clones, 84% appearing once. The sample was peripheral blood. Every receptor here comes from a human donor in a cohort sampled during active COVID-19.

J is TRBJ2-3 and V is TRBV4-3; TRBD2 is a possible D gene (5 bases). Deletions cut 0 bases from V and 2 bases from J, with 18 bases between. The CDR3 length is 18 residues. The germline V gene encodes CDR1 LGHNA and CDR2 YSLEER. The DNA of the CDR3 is TGCGCCAGCAGCCAAGAAGGGTCGGGCGGAGGAACCACAGATACGCAGTATTTT. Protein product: CASSQEGSGGGTTDTQYF.

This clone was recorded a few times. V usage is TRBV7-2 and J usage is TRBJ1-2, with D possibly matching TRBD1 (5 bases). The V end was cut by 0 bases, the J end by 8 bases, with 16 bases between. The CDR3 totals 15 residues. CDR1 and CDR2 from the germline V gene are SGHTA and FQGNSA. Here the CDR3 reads CASSLALHGRDGYTF. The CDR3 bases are TGTGCCAGCAGCTTAGCACTTCACGGGCGGGACGGCTACACCTTC.

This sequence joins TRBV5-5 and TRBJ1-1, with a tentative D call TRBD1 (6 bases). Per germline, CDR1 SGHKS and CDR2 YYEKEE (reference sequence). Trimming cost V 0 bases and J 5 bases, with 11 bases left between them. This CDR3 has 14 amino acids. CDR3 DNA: TGTGCCAGCAGCTTGGACAGGGAGAGGACTGAAGCTTTCTTT. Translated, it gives CASSLDRERTEAFF.

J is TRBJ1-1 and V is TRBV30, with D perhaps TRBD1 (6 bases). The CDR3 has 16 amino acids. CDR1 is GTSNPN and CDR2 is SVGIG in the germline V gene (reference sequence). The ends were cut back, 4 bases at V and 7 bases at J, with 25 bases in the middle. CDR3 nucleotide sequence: TGTGCCTGGACTCCGCTGACAGGCCGTAGATTTGGTGAAGCTTTCTTT. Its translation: CAWTPLTGRRFGEAFF.

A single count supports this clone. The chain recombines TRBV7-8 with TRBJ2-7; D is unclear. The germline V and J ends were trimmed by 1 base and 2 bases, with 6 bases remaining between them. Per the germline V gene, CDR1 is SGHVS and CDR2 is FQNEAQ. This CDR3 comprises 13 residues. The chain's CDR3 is CASSLVGPYEQYF. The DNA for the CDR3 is TGTGCCAGCAGCTTAGTTGGGCCCTACGAGCAGTACTTC.

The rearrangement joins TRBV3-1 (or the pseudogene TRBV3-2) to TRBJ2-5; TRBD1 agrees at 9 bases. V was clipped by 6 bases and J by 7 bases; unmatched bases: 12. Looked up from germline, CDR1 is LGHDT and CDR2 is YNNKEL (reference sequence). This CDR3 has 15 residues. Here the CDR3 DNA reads TGTGCCAGCAGACTCCGGACAGGGGTAGGGGGGACCCAGTACTTC. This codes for CASRLRTGVGGTQYF.

The CDR3 is CASSTGQLTGELFF. As DNA, the CDR3 is TGTGCCAGCAGCACCGGACAGTTGACCGGGGAGCTGTTTTTT. The V call is TRBV9, the J call TRBJ2-2; D perhaps matches TRBD1 (6 bases). The CDR3 extends over 14 amino acids. Germline V gene lookup returns CDR1 SGDLS and CDR2 YYNGEE. Trimming shortened V by 4 bases and J by 5 bases, and 12 bases separated the two germline ends.

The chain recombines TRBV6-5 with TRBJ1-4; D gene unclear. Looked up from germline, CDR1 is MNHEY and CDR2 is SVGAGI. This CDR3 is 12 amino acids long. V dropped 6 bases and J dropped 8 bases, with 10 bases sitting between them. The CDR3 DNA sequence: TGTGCCAGCAGCCCAACGAGGGAAAAACTGTTTTTT. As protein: CASSPTREKLFF.

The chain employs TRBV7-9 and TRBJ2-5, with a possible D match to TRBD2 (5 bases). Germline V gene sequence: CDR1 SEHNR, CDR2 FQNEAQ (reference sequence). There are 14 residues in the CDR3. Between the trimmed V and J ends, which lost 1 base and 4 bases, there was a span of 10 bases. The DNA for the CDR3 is TGTGCCAGCAGCTTAGGGAACAGCGGAGAGACCCAGTACTTC. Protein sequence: CASSLGNSGETQYF.

The CDR3 nucleotides read TGTGCCAGCAGCCCAGGGACAGTGGGACAGCCCCAGCATTTT. Its protein product is CASSPGTVGQPQHF. The chain uses TRBV9 and TRBJ1-5; 7 positions agree with TRBD1. Trimming took 4 bases from V and 7 from J; bases not matched to a gene: 8. CDR1 is SGDLS and CDR2 is YYNGEE in the germline V gene. This CDR3 comprises 14 residues.

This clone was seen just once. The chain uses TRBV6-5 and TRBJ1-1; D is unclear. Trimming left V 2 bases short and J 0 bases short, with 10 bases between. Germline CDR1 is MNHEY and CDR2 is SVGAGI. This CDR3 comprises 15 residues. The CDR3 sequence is CASSYVPDLNTEAFF. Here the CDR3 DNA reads TGTGCCAGCAGTTACGTCCCAGATTTGAACACTGAAGCTTTCTTT.

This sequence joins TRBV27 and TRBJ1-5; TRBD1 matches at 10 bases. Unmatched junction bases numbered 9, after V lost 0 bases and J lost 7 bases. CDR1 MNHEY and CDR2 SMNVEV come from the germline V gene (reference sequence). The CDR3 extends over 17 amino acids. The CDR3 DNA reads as TGTGCCAGCAGTTTATCTTCTGGACAGGGGGTACGACAGCCCCAGCATTTT. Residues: CASSLSSGQGVRQPQHF.

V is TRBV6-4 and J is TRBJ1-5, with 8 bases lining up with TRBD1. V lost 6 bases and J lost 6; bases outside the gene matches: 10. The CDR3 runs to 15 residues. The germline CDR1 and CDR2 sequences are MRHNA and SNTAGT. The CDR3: CASSPQGGGAQPQHF. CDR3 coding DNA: TGTGCCAGCAGCCCACAGGGGGGAGGCGCTCAGCCCCAGCATTTT.

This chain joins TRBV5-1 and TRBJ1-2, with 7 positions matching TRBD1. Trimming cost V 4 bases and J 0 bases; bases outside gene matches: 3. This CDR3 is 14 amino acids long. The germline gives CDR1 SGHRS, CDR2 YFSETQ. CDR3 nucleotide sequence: TGCGCCAGCAGCCCCGGGACAGCTAACTATGGCTACACCTTC. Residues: CASSPGTANYGYTF.

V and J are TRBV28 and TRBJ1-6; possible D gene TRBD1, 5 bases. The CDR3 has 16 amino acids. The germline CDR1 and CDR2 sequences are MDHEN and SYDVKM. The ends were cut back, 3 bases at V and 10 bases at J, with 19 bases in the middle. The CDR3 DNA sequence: TGTGCCAGCAGTTTGTCCCGGGGGGGGTTAGGATCACCCCTCCACTTT. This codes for CASSLSRGGLGSPLHF. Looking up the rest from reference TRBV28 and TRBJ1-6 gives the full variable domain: DVKVTQSSRYLVKRTGEKVFLECVQDMDHENMFWYRQDPGLGLRLIYFSYDVKMKEKGDIPEGYSVSREKKERFSLILESASTNQTSMYLCASSLSRGGLGSPLHFGNGTRLTVT.

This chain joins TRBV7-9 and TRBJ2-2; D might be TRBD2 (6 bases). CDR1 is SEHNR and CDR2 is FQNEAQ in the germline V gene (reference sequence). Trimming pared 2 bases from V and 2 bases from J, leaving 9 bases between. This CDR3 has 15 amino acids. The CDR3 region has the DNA TGTGCCAGCAGCTTATGGACTACCAACACCGGGGAGCTGTTTTTT. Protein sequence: CASSLWTTNTGELFF.

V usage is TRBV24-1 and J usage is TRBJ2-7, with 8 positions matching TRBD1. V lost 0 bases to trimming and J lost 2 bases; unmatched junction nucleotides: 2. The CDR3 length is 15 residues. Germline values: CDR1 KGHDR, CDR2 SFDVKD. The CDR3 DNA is TGTGCCACCAGTGATTTGAGGACAGGGACCTACGAGCAGTACTTC. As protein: CATSDLRTGTYEQYF.

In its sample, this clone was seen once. CDR3 in DNA: TGTGCCAGTAGTAAGGCGGGTGGCTACACCTTC. The encoded protein is CASSKAGGYTF. The gene calls are TRBV19 and TRBJ1-2; D unclear. The CDR3 contains 11 residues. Trimming took off 4 bases at V and 7 bases at J, with 7 bases between the two ends. Per the germline V gene, CDR1 is LNHDA and CDR2 is SQIVND (reference sequence).

CDR3 bases: TGTGCCAGCTCCCGGGAGGGATATGGCTACACCTTC. This codes for CASSREGYGYTF. The V gene is TRBV18, the J gene TRBJ1-2; D remains ambiguous. Trimming cost V 6 bases and J 5 bases, with 10 bases left between them. The CDR3 totals 12 residues. Germline V gene lookup returns CDR1 KGHSH and CDR2 LQKENI.

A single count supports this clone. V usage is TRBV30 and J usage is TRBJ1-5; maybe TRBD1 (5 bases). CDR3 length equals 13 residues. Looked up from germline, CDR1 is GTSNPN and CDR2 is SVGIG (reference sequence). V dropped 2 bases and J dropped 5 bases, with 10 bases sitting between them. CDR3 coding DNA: TGTGCCTGGAGTTCCAGGGATTATCAGCCCCAGCATTTT. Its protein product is CAWSSRDYQPQHF. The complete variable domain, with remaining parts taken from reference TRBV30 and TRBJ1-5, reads SQTIHQWPATLVQPVGSPLSLECTVEGTSNPNLYWYRQAAGRGLQLLFYSVGIGQISSEVPQNLSASRPQDRQFILSSKKLLLSDSGFYLCAWSSRDYQPQHFGDGTRLSIL.

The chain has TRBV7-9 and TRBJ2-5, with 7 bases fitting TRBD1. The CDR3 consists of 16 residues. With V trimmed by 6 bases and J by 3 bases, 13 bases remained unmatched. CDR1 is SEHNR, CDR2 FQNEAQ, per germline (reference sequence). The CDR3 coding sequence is TGTGCCAGCAGTTCCAGGGGGACCCGAGGGGAAGAGACCCAGTACTTC. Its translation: CASSSRGTRGEETQYF.

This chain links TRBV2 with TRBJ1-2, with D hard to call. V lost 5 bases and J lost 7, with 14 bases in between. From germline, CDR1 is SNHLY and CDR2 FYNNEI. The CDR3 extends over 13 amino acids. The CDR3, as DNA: TGTGCCAGCAGTATGGGCGTGGGAGGTGGCTACACCTTC. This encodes CASSMGVGGGYTF.

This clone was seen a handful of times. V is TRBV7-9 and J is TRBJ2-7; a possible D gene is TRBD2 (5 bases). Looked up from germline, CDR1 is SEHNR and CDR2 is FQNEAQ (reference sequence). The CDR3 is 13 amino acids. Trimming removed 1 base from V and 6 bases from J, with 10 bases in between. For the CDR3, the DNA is TGTGCCAGCAGCTTAGGGACTTCTGGCGAGCAGTACTTC. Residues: CASSLGTSGEQYF.

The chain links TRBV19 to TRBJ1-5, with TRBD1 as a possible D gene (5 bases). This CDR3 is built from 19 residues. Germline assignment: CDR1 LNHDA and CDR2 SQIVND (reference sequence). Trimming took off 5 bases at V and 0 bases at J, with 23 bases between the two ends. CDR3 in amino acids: CASSSPPWGGPYSNQPQHF. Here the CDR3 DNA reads TGTGCCAGTAGTTCACCACCTTGGGGGGGACCTTATAGCAATCAGCCCCAGCATTTT.

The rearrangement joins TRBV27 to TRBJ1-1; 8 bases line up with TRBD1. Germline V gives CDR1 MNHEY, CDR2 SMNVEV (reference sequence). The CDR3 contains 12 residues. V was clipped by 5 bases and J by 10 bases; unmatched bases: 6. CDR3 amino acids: CASSQRTGTAFF. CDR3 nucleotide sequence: TGTGCCAGCAGTCAACGGACAGGGACAGCTTTCTTT.

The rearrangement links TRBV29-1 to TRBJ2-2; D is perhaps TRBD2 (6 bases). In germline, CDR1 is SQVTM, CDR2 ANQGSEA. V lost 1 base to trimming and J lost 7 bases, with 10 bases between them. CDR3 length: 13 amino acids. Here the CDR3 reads CSVEGLANGELFF. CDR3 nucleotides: TGCAGCGTTGAAGGCCTAGCGAACGGGGAGCTGTTTTTT.